The rows below give T cell receptor beta chains drawn from one sample of a study of T cells in Graves' hyperthyroidism and ophthalmopathy. TCRdb used MiXCR to reprocess the multiplex PCR reads, holding one entry per CDR3 protein. The sample holds nearly 600,000 distinct CDR3 sequences, 14% seen once. The specimen was blood. The receptors come from a woman under 30 with Graves' ophthalmopathy. Each CDR3 is given with its conserved first and last residue. The D gene is left open where the match is weak. Clone size is given for some rows only: seen once, a few or many times, or a class if the clone is expanded.

j_call: TRBJ1-6
clone_size: many
v_call: TRBV18
d_call: -
cdr3_aa: CASSLGPGDSPLHF
cdr3_nt: TGTGCCAGCTCGTTGGGACCGGGAGATTCACCCCTCCACTTT

j_call: TRBJ2-2
clone_size: many
v_call: TRBV18
d_call: -
cdr3_aa: CASSPVAGELFF
cdr3_nt: TGTGCCAGCTCACCAGTAGCCGGGGAGCTGTTTTTT

j_call: TRBJ1-1
clone_size: many
v_call: TRBV20-1
d_call: -
cdr3_aa: CSARAPLGKVNTEAFF
cdr3_nt: TGCAGTGCTAGAGCCCCTTTGGGCAAAGTGAACACTGAAGCTTTCTTT

j_call: TRBJ1-1
clone_size: many
v_call: TRBV9
d_call: -
cdr3_aa: CASSAFLTLNTEAFF
cdr3_nt: TGTGCCAGCAGCGCCTTCTTGACCCTGAACACTGAAGCTTTCTTT

j_call: TRBJ1-2
clone_size: once
v_call: TRBV19
d_call: -
cdr3_aa: CASSITLGTNYGYTF
cdr3_nt: TGTGCCAGTAGTATCACATTGGGAACCAACTATGGCTACACCTTC

j_call: TRBJ2-1
clone_size: many
v_call: TRBV11-2
d_call: TRBD2
cdr3_aa: CASSFSTSRNNEQFF
cdr3_nt: TGTGCCAGCAGCTTCTCGACTAGCCGCAACAATGAGCAGTTCTTC

j_call: TRBJ2-7
clone_size: many
v_call: TRBV11-2
d_call: TRBD2
cdr3_aa: CASSTGLYEQYF
cdr3_nt: TGTGCCAGCAGCACGGGACTATACGAGCAGTACTTC

j_call: TRBJ1-1
clone_size: many
v_call: TRBV7-9
d_call: -
cdr3_aa: CASSLDRYRVNTEAFF
cdr3_nt: TGTGCCAGCAGCTTAGATCGGTACAGGGTGAACACTGAAGCTTTCTTT

j_call: TRBJ2-7
clone_size: many
v_call: TRBV20-1
d_call: TRBD1
cdr3_aa: CSARAGGPAPEQYF
cdr3_nt: TGCAGTGCTAGGGCAGGGGGCCCTGCCCCCGAGCAGTACTTC

j_call: TRBJ1-2
clone_size: -
v_call: TRBV4-3
d_call: -
cdr3_aa: CASSRHRDGGSGYTF
cdr3_nt: TGCGCCAGCAGCCGACACCGGGACGGAGGGTCTGGCTACACCTTC

j_call: TRBJ1-2
clone_size: many
v_call: TRBV27
d_call: TRBD1
cdr3_aa: CASRRQGGFNYGYTF
cdr3_nt: TGTGCCAGCAGGAGGCAGGGGGGGTTCAACTATGGCTACACCTTC

j_call: TRBJ2-7
clone_size: many
v_call: TRBV3-1
d_call: TRBD1
cdr3_aa: CASSPYAGTGDEQYF
cdr3_nt: TGTGCCAGCAGCCCCTACGCCGGGACAGGGGACGAGCAGTACTTC

j_call: TRBJ2-3
clone_size: few
v_call: TRBV5-6
d_call: -
cdr3_aa: CASSLEVPGARSTDTQYF
cdr3_nt: TGTGCCAGCAGCTTGGAGGTGCCGGGGGCCAGAAGCACAGATACGCAGTATTTT

j_call: TRBJ2-7
clone_size: -
v_call: TRBV4-3
d_call: -
cdr3_aa: CASSQGRFAYEQYF
cdr3_nt: TGCGCCAGCAGCCAAGGGCGTTTCGCCTACGAGCAGTACTTC

j_call: TRBJ2-1
clone_size: many
v_call: TRBV6-1
d_call: TRBD2
cdr3_aa: CASSEVLLAASSYNEQFF
cdr3_nt: TGTGCCAGCAGTGAAGTTCTCCTAGCGGCAAGCTCCTACAATGAGCAGTTCTTC

j_call: TRBJ2-1
clone_size: -
v_call: TRBV5-6
d_call: -
cdr3_aa: CASSYVGEGNEQFF
cdr3_nt: TGTGCCAGCAGCTACGTAGGGGAAGGCAATGAGCAGTTCTTC

j_call: TRBJ1-5
clone_size: many
v_call: TRBV6-1
d_call: -
cdr3_aa: CASSEEYSNQPQHF
cdr3_nt: TGTGCCAGCAGTGAAGAATATAGCAATCAGCCCCAGCATTTT

j_call: TRBJ2-1
clone_size: many
v_call: TRBV7-3
d_call: -
cdr3_aa: CASSFYVVWVLLGTYNEQFF
cdr3_nt: TGTGCCAGCAGCTTCTATGTTGTGTGGGTCCTCTTGGGCACCTACAATGAGCAGTTCTTC

j_call: TRBJ2-3
clone_size: many
v_call: TRBV7-9
d_call: TRBD1
cdr3_aa: CASSFRTGSNTQYF
cdr3_nt: TGTGCCAGCAGCTTTCGGACAGGTTCCAATACGCAGTATTTT

j_call: TRBJ1-2
clone_size: few
v_call: TRBV19
d_call: TRBD1
cdr3_aa: CASSFWTGDWIEYGYTF
cdr3_nt: TGTGCCAGTAGTTTCTGGACAGGTGACTGGATTGAATATGGCTACACCTTC

j_call: TRBJ1-2
clone_size: few
v_call: TRBV27
d_call: TRBD1
cdr3_aa: CASTSRDRGQVDGYTF
cdr3_nt: TGTGCCAGCACCTCCCGGGACAGGGGGCAGGTTGATGGCTACACCTTC

j_call: TRBJ2-7
clone_size: many
v_call: TRBV7-9
d_call: -
cdr3_aa: CASSLDRPGSEQYF
cdr3_nt: TGTGCCAGCAGCTTAGACAGGCCTGGGTCCGAGCAGTACTTC

j_call: TRBJ1-5
clone_size: few
v_call: TRBV19
d_call: -
cdr3_aa: CASSMWMGFYSNQPQHF
cdr3_nt: TGTGCCAGTAGTATGTGGATGGGCTTTTATAGCAATCAGCCCCAGCATTTT

j_call: TRBJ2-7
clone_size: many
v_call: TRBV6-1
d_call: -
cdr3_aa: CASSAGGYEQYF
cdr3_nt: TGTGCCAGCAGTGCCGGCGGCTACGAGCAGTACTTC

j_call: TRBJ1-1
clone_size: few
v_call: TRBV6-5
d_call: -
cdr3_aa: CASSYAGSDTEAFF
cdr3_nt: TGTGCCAGCAGTTACGCGGGATCCGACACTGAAGCTTTCTTT

j_call: TRBJ2-3
clone_size: many
v_call: TRBV12-3/TRBV12-4
d_call: TRBD1
cdr3_aa: CASSFFPTPGGSADTQYF
cdr3_nt: TGTGCCAGCAGTTTTTTCCCAACCCCAGGGGGAAGTGCAGATACGCAGTATTTT

j_call: TRBJ2-1
clone_size: many
v_call: TRBV4-2
d_call: TRBD2
cdr3_aa: CASSLTGTSESEQFF
cdr3_nt: TGTGCCAGCAGCCTTACTGGGACTAGCGAAAGTGAGCAGTTCTTC

j_call: TRBJ1-5
clone_size: many
v_call: TRBV7-2
d_call: -
cdr3_aa: CASSSRTGGQPQHF
cdr3_nt: TGTGCCAGCAGCTCCCGGACGGGAGGTCAGCCCCAGCATTTT

j_call: TRBJ2-3
clone_size: many
v_call: TRBV11-2
d_call: TRBD2
cdr3_aa: CASSLVPSGSADTQYF
cdr3_nt: TGTGCCAGCAGCTTAGTCCCTAGCGGGAGCGCAGATACGCAGTATTTT

j_call: TRBJ1-1
clone_size: -
v_call: TRBV19
d_call: -
cdr3_aa: CASSMGSGLTEAFF
cdr3_nt: TGTGCCAGTAGTATGGGGTCTGGACTCACTGAAGCTTTCTTT

j_call: TRBJ2-7
clone_size: many
v_call: TRBV2
d_call: -
cdr3_aa: CASEVGVTYEQYF
cdr3_nt: TGTGCCAGCGAGGTCGGGGTGACCTACGAGCAGTACTTC

j_call: TRBJ2-2
clone_size: few
v_call: TRBV6-1
d_call: -
cdr3_aa: CASSWVKAGELFF
cdr3_nt: TGTGCCAGCAGTTGGGTGAAGGCCGGGGAGCTGTTTTTT

j_call: TRBJ1-2
clone_size: -
v_call: TRBV7-3
d_call: -
cdr3_aa: CASSSPRTRPITIYGYTF
cdr3_nt: TGTGCCAGCAGCTCACCCCGGACAAGACCCATTACGATTTATGGCTACACCTTC

j_call: TRBJ2-3
clone_size: many
v_call: TRBV7-8
d_call: TRBD1
cdr3_aa: CASSLPRQGWPDTQYF
cdr3_nt: TGTGCCAGCAGCCTCCCACGACAGGGTTGGCCAGATACGCAGTATTTT

j_call: TRBJ2-2
clone_size: few
v_call: TRBV6-2/TRBV6-3
d_call: TRBD2
cdr3_aa: CASSHTSGPTGELFF
cdr3_nt: TGTGCCAGCAGCCACACTAGCGGCCCCACCGGGGAGCTGTTTTTT

j_call: TRBJ2-2
clone_size: few
v_call: TRBV27
d_call: TRBD1
cdr3_aa: CASSLPSWTGAGELFF
cdr3_nt: TGTGCCAGCAGTTTACCCTCTTGGACAGGCGCCGGGGAGCTGTTTTTT

j_call: TRBJ2-7
clone_size: many
v_call: TRBV5-1
d_call: TRBD1
cdr3_aa: CASSLDRGFDQYF
cdr3_nt: TGCGCCAGCAGCTTGGACAGGGGGTTCGATCAGTACTTC

j_call: TRBJ1-2
clone_size: many
v_call: TRBV28
d_call: -
cdr3_aa: CASSLLGARGYTF
cdr3_nt: TGTGCCAGCAGTTTACTGGGGGCGCGGGGCTACACCTTC

j_call: TRBJ2-5
clone_size: many
v_call: TRBV2
d_call: -
cdr3_aa: CASSDVRAGEDQETQYF
cdr3_nt: TGTGCCAGCAGTGATGTACGGGCCGGGGAGGACCAAGAGACCCAGTACTTC

j_call: TRBJ2-7
clone_size: many
v_call: TRBV12-3/TRBV12-4
d_call: TRBD2
cdr3_aa: CASSSGLGRIYEQYF
cdr3_nt: TGTGCCAGCAGTTCCGGACTAGGCCGGATCTACGAGCAGTACTTC

j_call: TRBJ2-7
clone_size: many
v_call: TRBV29-1
d_call: -
cdr3_aa: CSVELGRGTYEQYF
cdr3_nt: TGCAGCGTTGAGTTGGGCAGGGGCACCTACGAGCAGTACTTC

j_call: TRBJ2-1
clone_size: few
v_call: TRBV29-1
d_call: TRBD1
cdr3_aa: CSATGGSYNEQFF
cdr3_nt: TGCAGCGCAACAGGGGGCTCTTACAATGAGCAGTTCTTC

j_call: TRBJ2-7
clone_size: few
v_call: TRBV10-3
d_call: -
cdr3_aa: CASQGDSSSYEQYF
cdr3_nt: TGTGCCTCGCAAGGGGACTCAAGCTCCTACGAGCAGTACTTC

j_call: TRBJ1-1
clone_size: few
v_call: TRBV7-6
d_call: -
cdr3_aa: CASSLVAADEAFF
cdr3_nt: TGTGCCAGCAGCTTAGTGGCGGCGGATGAAGCTTTCTTT

j_call: TRBJ2-7
clone_size: many
v_call: TRBV30
d_call: -
cdr3_aa: CAWGYNEQYF
cdr3_nt: TGTGCCTGGGGCTACAACGAGCAGTACTTC

j_call: TRBJ2-7
clone_size: -
v_call: TRBV7-6
d_call: TRBD2
cdr3_aa: CASSPSLAGGSYEQYF
cdr3_nt: TGTGCCAGCAGCCCATCTCTAGCGGGAGGCTCCTACGAGCAGTACTTC

j_call: TRBJ1-1
clone_size: few
v_call: TRBV20-1
d_call: TRBD1
cdr3_aa: CSARASGGMNTEAFF
cdr3_nt: TGCAGTGCTAGAGCTTCAGGGGGGATGAACACTGAAGCTTTCTTT

j_call: TRBJ1-5
clone_size: few
v_call: TRBV10-3
d_call: TRBD1
cdr3_aa: CAISDRDSGNQPQHF
cdr3_nt: TGTGCCATCAGTGATCGGGACAGTGGCAATCAGCCCCAGCATTTT

j_call: TRBJ1-2
clone_size: few
v_call: TRBV6-2/TRBV6-3
d_call: -
cdr3_aa: CASSYSEDGKGYGYTF
cdr3_nt: TGTGCCAGCAGTTACTCCGAAGATGGGAAGGGCTATGGCTACACCTTC

j_call: TRBJ1-4
clone_size: many
v_call: TRBV11-2
d_call: -
cdr3_aa: CASSVQGLLNEKLFF
cdr3_nt: TGTGCCAGCAGCGTCCAGGGGCTCCTAAATGAAAAACTGTTTTTT